This record looks at one T cell receptor beta chain sequence and its context. Per the authors' pipeline: Estimated nucleated cell counts came from reference gene primer amplification. Profiled with immunoSEQ multiplex PCR; TCRdb holds only in-frame clones, not every one. Clone size and the V and J calls come from that table; the DNA yielded D and trimming. The table lists roughly 300,000 clones, around 83% of them singletons, with about 1.2% in the top ten. The data originate from a study of blood T cell repertoires in COVID-19. Looking at the study overall: The samples span acute and convalescent COVID-19 from the United States, Italy and Spain. PBMCs, B-cell-depleted T cells, or T cells provided the cDNA or gDNA that made up the material.

The CDR3 totals 15 residues. CDR1 and CDR2 from the germline V gene are SGHTS and YDEGEE. V was pared by 1 base and J by 1 base, with 12 bases between. The chain carries TRBV5-8 and TRBJ2-7; a possible D gene is TRBD1 (7 bases). Sequenced: peripheral blood. The origin of this receptor is a woman in her 50s with acute or convalescent COVID-19. CDR3 DNA: TGTGCCAGCAGCTTGTGGGCAGGGGGGTCCTACGAGCAGTACGTC. This translates into CASSLWAGGSYEQYV.